This passage covers 5 T cell receptor beta chains from one sample sequenced in a study of T-cell reconstitution after alpha-beta-depleted transplantation in children. The TCRbeta library was prepared with unique molecular identifiers. TCRdb reprocessed the PCR reads with MiXCR, giving one entry per CDR3 protein. The data hold around 70,000 distinct CDR3 sequences, with approximately 11% observed a single time. Sample: PBMCs, taken before TCRalphabeta/CD19-depleted stem cell transplant. The receptor source for this set is a boy younger than 18 with acute myeloid leukemia, due to receive a stem cell transplant.

Ten or more counts support this clonotype. This chain joins TRBV4-1 and TRBJ2-1; D is possibly TRBD2 (5 bases). The CDR3 consists of 17 residues. V was pared by 2 bases and J by 0 bases, with 14 bases between. The germline CDR1 and CDR2 sequences are MGHRA and YSYEKL. The CDR3 here is CASSQMDFLGSYNEQFF. For the CDR3, the DNA is TGCGCCAGCAGCCAAATGGACTTTCTGGGCTCCTACAATGAGCAGTTCTTC.

This rearrangement joins TRBV7-9 to TRBJ2-7; no firm D call. V was cut by 5 bases and J by 3 bases, with 14 bases left in between. Germline V gives CDR1 SEHNR, CDR2 FQNEAQ (reference sequence). CDR3 length: 14 residues. The CDR3 coding sequence is TGTGCCAGCAGCCCTCGGCTGCTCTGCTACGAGCAGTACGTC. Residues: CASSPRLLCYEQYV.

The sample holds many counts of this clonotype. CDR3 sequence reads: CASSNWLRDRAQETQYF. The DNA of the CDR3 is TGTGCCAGCAGCAATTGGCTCCGGGACAGGGCCCAAGAGACCCAGTACTTC. The chain uses TRBV7-2 and TRBJ2-5, with TRBD1 matching 9 bases. Trimming took 5 bases from V and 1 from J; bases not matched to a gene: 11. CDR1 SGHTA and CDR2 FQGNSA come from the germline V gene. The CDR3 loop spans 17 amino acids.

At least ten counts were recorded for this clonotype. The CDR3 DNA follows: TGTGCCAGCAGCTCAATACTGGACACTGAAGCTTTCTTT. It translates to CASSSILDTEAFF. The J gene is TRBJ1-1, the V gene TRBV7-9; unclear D gene. The CDR3 is 13 residues long. V dropped 4 bases and J dropped 3 bases, with 9 bases sitting between them. The V gene's germline CDR1 is SEHNR and CDR2 FQNEAQ (reference sequence). Full variable domain (rest looked up from reference TRBV7-9 and TRBJ1-1): DTGVSQNPRHKITKRGQNVTFRCDPISEHNRLYWYRQTLGQGPEFLTYFQNEAQLEKSRLLSDRFSAERPKGSFSTLEIQRTEQGDSAMYLCASSSILDTEAFFGQGTRLTVV.

This clonotype occurred many times. This sequence joins TRBV5-1 and TRBJ2-5; 11 bases align to TRBD2. V gave up 0 bases and J gave up 6 bases; unmatched junction bases: 7. This CDR3 spans 16 amino acids. The germline CDR1 and CDR2 sequences are SGHRS and YFSETQ. CDR3 in DNA: TGCGCCAGCAGCTTGGGGGATAGCGGGGGGGCGAAGACCCAGTACTTC. Translating gives CASSLGDSGGAKTQYF. The variable domain in full, with the rest retrieved from reference TRBV5-1 and TRBJ2-5, is KAGVTQTPRYLIKTRGQQVTLSCSPISGHRSVSWYQQTPGQGLQFLFEYFSETQRNKGNFPGRFSGRQFSNSRSEMNVSTLELGDSALYLCASSLGDSGGAKTQYFGPGTRLLVL.